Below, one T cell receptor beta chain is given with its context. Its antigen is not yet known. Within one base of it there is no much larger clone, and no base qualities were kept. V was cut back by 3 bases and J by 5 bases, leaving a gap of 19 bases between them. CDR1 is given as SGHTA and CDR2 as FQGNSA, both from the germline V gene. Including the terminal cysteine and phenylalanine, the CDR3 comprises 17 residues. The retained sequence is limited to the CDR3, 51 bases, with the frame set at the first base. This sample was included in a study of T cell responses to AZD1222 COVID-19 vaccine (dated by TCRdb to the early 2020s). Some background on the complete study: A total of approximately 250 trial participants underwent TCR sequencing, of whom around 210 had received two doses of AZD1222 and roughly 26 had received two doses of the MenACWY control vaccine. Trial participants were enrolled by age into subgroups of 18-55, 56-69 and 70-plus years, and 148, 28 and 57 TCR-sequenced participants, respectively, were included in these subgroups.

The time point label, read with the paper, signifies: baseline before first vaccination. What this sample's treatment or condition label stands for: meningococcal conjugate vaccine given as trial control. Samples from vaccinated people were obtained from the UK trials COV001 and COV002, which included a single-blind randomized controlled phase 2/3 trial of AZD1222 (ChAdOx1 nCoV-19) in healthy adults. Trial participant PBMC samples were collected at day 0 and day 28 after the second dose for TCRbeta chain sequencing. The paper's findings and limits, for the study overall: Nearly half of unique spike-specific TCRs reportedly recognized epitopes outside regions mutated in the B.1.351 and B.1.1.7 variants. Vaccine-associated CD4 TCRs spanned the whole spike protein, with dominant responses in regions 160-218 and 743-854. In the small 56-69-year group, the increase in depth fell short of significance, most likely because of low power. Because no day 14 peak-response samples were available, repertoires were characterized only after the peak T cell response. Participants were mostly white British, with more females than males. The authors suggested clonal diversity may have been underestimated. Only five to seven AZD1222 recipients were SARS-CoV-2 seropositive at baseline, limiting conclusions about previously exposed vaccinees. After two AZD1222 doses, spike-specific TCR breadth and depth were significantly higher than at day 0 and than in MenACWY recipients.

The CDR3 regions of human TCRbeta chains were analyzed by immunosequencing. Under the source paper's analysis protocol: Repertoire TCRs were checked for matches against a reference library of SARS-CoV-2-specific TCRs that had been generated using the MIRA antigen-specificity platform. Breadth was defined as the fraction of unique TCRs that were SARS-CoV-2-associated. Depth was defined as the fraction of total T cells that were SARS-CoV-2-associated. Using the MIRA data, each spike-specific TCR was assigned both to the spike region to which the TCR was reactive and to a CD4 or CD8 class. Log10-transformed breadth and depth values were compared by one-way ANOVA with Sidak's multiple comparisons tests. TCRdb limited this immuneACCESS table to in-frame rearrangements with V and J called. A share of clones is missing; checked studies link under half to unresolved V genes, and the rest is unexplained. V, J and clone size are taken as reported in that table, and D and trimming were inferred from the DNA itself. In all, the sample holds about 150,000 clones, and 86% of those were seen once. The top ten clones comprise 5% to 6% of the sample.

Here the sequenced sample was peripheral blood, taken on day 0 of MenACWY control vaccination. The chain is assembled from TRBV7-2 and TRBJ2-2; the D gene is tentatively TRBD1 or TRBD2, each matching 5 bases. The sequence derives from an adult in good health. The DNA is TGTGCCAGCAGCTTCGGGACGGCAGAAGGGAGTACCGGGGAGCTGTTTTTT. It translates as CASSFGTAEGSTGELFF.